This TCR beta chain was documented in a study of cytomegalovirus exposure and HLA in healthy donors. The CDR3 sequence is 15 residues long. Germline V gives CDR1 MNHEY, CDR2 SVGAGI. After removal of 5 bases from V and 7 bases from J, the junction contained 8 bases not matched to a gene. A multiplex PCR was run with 60 Vbeta primers and 13 Jbeta primers. Assay used: immunoSEQ multiplex PCR; TCRdb lists only in-frame clones, some missing. This repertoire shows approximately 100,000 clones, about 74% found once; its top ten account for 1.8%. Study-wide results and limits: In a later analysis, specific HLA alleles were associated with 16,000 or so TCR beta sequences at a 0.05 false discovery rate.

Points on this clone: What it recognizes is unknown.

This sequence joins TRBV6-5 and TRBJ1-6; 7 positions match TRBD1. This receptor was taken from a male donor in good health and CMV-seronegative. The specimen was PBMCs. DNA for the CDR3: TGTGCCAGCAGTACAAGGACAGGAACGAATTCACCCCTCCACTTT. It is translated as CASSTRTGTNSPLHF.